A selection of T cell receptor beta chains follows, all from one sample in a study of cytomegalovirus exposure and HLA in healthy donors. Profiling relied on immunoSEQ multiplex PCR, and the TCRdb table lists in-frame clones only, not all of them. Among about 110,000 clones listed, less than 80% were seen once. Specimen: PBMCs. The receptors derive from a man between 25 and 39 years old in good health and CMV-seronegative. CDR3s include the opening cysteine and the closing phenylalanine or tryptophan. D genes are given only for firm matches. Clone size appears in some rows only: once, few, many, or a class for an expanded clone.

D gene: NA; clone size: NA; V gene: TRBV11-2; J gene: TRBJ2-7; CDR3 DNA: TGTGCCAGCAGCCTAGGTTCAGTCTCTTACTACGAGCAGTACTTC; CDR3 protein: CASSLGSVSYYEQYF
D gene: TRBD1; clone size: NA; V gene: TRBV28; J gene: TRBJ1-2; CDR3 DNA: TGTGCCAGCAGGCCGGGACAGCCCTATGGCTACACCTTC; CDR3 protein: CASRPGQPYGYTF
D gene: NA; clone size: NA; V gene: TRBV9; J gene: TRBJ2-5; CDR3 DNA: TGTGCCAGCAGCGTGGGGGGGCTCCAAGAGACCCAGTACTTC; CDR3 protein: CASSVGGLQETQYF
D gene: TRBD1; clone size: NA; V gene: TRBV30; J gene: TRBJ1-1; CDR3 DNA: TGTGCCTGGAGGGGACCGGGACAGGGCGAGAACACTGAAGCTTTCTTT; CDR3 protein: CAWRGPGQGENTEAFF
D gene: NA; clone size: NA; V gene: TRBV5-1; J gene: TRBJ2-1; CDR3 DNA: TGCGCCAGCAGCCGGATCCGGGGGACCAATAATGAGCAGTTCTTC; CDR3 protein: CASSRIRGTNNEQFF
D gene: TRBD1; clone size: NA; V gene: TRBV6-1; J gene: TRBJ1-4; CDR3 DNA: TGTGCCAGCAGTGAAGGAGGACAGGGAAGGGAAAAACTGTTTTTT; CDR3 protein: CASSEGGQGREKLFF
D gene: NA; clone size: NA; V gene: TRBV18; J gene: TRBJ2-7; CDR3 DNA: TGTGCCAGCTCACTCAGACAGACCCCTACGTCGGAGCAGTACTTC; CDR3 protein: CASSLRQTPTSEQYF
D gene: TRBD2; clone size: NA; V gene: TRBV2; J gene: TRBJ2-1; CDR3 DNA: TGTGCCAGCGCTCCCCGGACTAGCGGGGACGGTGAGCAGTTCTTC; CDR3 protein: CASAPRTSGDGEQFF
D gene: NA; clone size: NA; V gene: TRBV6-1; J gene: TRBJ1-2; CDR3 DNA: TGTGCCAGCAGTGAACTATCGGAGAACTATGGCTACACCTTC; CDR3 protein: CASSELSENYGYTF
D gene: NA; clone size: NA; V gene: TRBV18; J gene: TRBJ1-4; CDR3 DNA: TGTGCCAGCTCACCGGCCAGGGCCCGGGAAAAACTGTTTTTT; CDR3 protein: CASSPARAREKLFF
D gene: TRBD1; clone size: NA; V gene: TRBV18; J gene: TRBJ1-2; CDR3 DNA: TGTGCCAGCTCCCTGACTGGACAGGGGGTAGGCTATGGCTACACCTTC; CDR3 protein: CASSLTGQGVGYGYTF
D gene: TRBD1; clone size: NA; V gene: TRBV18; J gene: TRBJ1-2; CDR3 DNA: TGTGCCAGCTCCCCCCCGCAGGGGGTAGGCTACACCTTC; CDR3 protein: CASSPPQGVGYTF
D gene: TRBD2; clone size: NA; V gene: TRBV4-3; J gene: TRBJ2-7; CDR3 DNA: TGCGCCAGCAGCCAAGTACTAGCGGGGAACTACGAGCAGTACTTC; CDR3 protein: CASSQVLAGNYEQYF
D gene: NA; clone size: NA; V gene: TRBV9; J gene: TRBJ2-7; CDR3 DNA: TGTGCCAGCAGCGTATTTGAGTCCCACGAGCAGTACTTC; CDR3 protein: CASSVFESHEQYF
D gene: TRBD1; clone size: NA; V gene: TRBV4-1; J gene: TRBJ2-5; CDR3 DNA: TGCGCCAGCAGCCAAGGAGACAGGGACCAAGAGACCCAGTACTTC; CDR3 protein: CASSQGDRDQETQYF
D gene: NA; clone size: once; V gene: TRBV10-1; J gene: TRBJ2-2; CDR3 DNA: TGCGCCAGCAGTATCTCCCGGCAGGTTGCGAACACCGGGGAGCTGTTTTTT; CDR3 protein: CASSISRQVANTGELFF
D gene: TRBD2; clone size: once; V gene: TRBV7-9; J gene: TRBJ2-1; CDR3 DNA: TGTGCCAGCAGCCCTTCTCTTGGGACTAGCGGCTACAATGAGCAGTTCTTC; CDR3 protein: CASSPSLGTSGYNEQFF
D gene: TRBD1; clone size: once; V gene: TRBV6-5; J gene: TRBJ2-1; CDR3 DNA: TGTGCCAGCAGGTATATGACAGGGACGAATGAGCAGTTCTTC; CDR3 protein: CASRYMTGTNEQFF
D gene: TRBD2; clone size: NA; V gene: TRBV27; J gene: TRBJ2-1; CDR3 DNA: TGTGCCAGTACAGGGGGGACTAGCGGGGGAAATGAGCAGTTCTTC; CDR3 protein: CASTGGTSGGNEQFF
D gene: NA; clone size: NA; V gene: TRBV18; J gene: TRBJ2-5; CDR3 DNA: TGTGCCAGCTGGAATGGGGGCGGTGAGACCCAGTACTTC; CDR3 protein: CASWNGGGETQYF
D gene: NA; clone size: once; V gene: TRBV6-5; J gene: TRBJ2-1; CDR3 DNA: TGTGCCAGCAGAAAGGACACCACCGCATCGGAGCAGTTCTTC; CDR3 protein: CASRKDTTASEQFF
D gene: NA; clone size: few; V gene: TRBV30; J gene: TRBJ1-2; CDR3 DNA: TGTGCCTGGAGTGTCGGCCAGGGGAATGGCTACACCTTC; CDR3 protein: CAWSVGQGNGYTF
D gene: NA; clone size: NA; V gene: TRBV5-1; J gene: TRBJ2-5; CDR3 DNA: TGCGCCAGCAGCTTTAAAGAGACCCAGTACTTC; CDR3 protein: CASSFKETQYF
D gene: NA; clone size: few; V gene: TRBV10-3; J gene: TRBJ1-5; CDR3 DNA: TGTGCCATCAGTGAGGTAGGGGATCAGCCCCAGCATTTT; CDR3 protein: CAISEVGDQPQHF
D gene: TRBD1; clone size: NA; V gene: TRBV19; J gene: TRBJ2-7; CDR3 DNA: TGTGCCAGTAGTAGTCCGGGACAGGGCGCCTACGAGCAGTACTTC; CDR3 protein: CASSSPGQGAYEQYF
D gene: NA; clone size: NA; V gene: TRBV5-1; J gene: TRBJ1-1; CDR3 DNA: TGCGCCAGCAGCTTGTGGGGGGGCACTGAAGCTTTCTTT; CDR3 protein: CASSLWGGTEAFF
D gene: NA; clone size: NA; V gene: TRBV4-3; J gene: TRBJ2-1; CDR3 DNA: TGCGCCAGCAGCCAAGGCAGGCCAAGCTCCTACAATGAGCAGTTCTTC; CDR3 protein: CASSQGRPSSYNEQFF
D gene: NA; clone size: once; V gene: TRBV14; J gene: TRBJ1-1; CDR3 DNA: TGTGCCAGCAGCCAATTCCTGGGGAGCACTGAAGCTTTCTTT; CDR3 protein: CASSQFLGSTEAFF
D gene: NA; clone size: NA; V gene: TRBV25-1; J gene: TRBJ1-1; CDR3 DNA: TGTGCCAGCAGCCAGGGCTTGAACACTGAAGCTTTCTTT; CDR3 protein: CASSQGLNTEAFF
D gene: TRBD1; clone size: NA; V gene: TRBV4-3; J gene: TRBJ2-5; CDR3 DNA: TGCGCCAGCAGCCAAGACCCAGCGGACAGGGGGGGAGAGACCCAGTACTTC; CDR3 protein: CASSQDPADRGGETQYF
D gene: NA; clone size: NA; V gene: TRBV7-2; J gene: TRBJ1-4; CDR3 DNA: TGTGCCAGCAGCCCGCCGAGCGAAAAACTGTTTTTT; CDR3 protein: CASSPPSEKLFF
D gene: NA; clone size: NA; V gene: TRBV5-1; J gene: TRBJ1-1; CDR3 DNA: TGCGCCAGCAGCTTAAGTTCCGGAGTAAACACTGAAGCTCTCTTT; CDR3 protein: CASSLSSGVNTEALF
D gene: NA; clone size: NA; V gene: TRBV18; J gene: TRBJ2-7; CDR3 DNA: TGTGCCAGCTCACCACCCGGACTCCGCCTGAGCTCCTACGAGCAGTACTTC; CDR3 protein: CASSPPGLRLSSYEQYF
D gene: NA; clone size: NA; V gene: TRBV25-1; J gene: TRBJ2-7; CDR3 DNA: TGTGCCAGCAGTGCCGGGGTCGGAGGTTCCGAGCAGTACTTC; CDR3 protein: CASSAGVGGSEQYF
D gene: TRBD1; clone size: NA; V gene: TRBV28; J gene: TRBJ1-2; CDR3 DNA: TGTGCCAGCAGTCCATCAGGACAGGGGACTTCTAACTATGGCTACACCTTC; CDR3 protein: CASSPSGQGTSNYGYTF
D gene: NA; clone size: NA; V gene: TRBV27; J gene: TRBJ2-1; CDR3 DNA: TGTGCCAGCAGTTTGAGCTCCTACAATGAGCAGTTCTTC; CDR3 protein: CASSLSSYNEQFF
D gene: NA; clone size: few; V gene: TRBV9; J gene: TRBJ2-2; CDR3 DNA: TGTGCCAGCAGCGCCCCAGAGGAGTGGAAGCTGTTTTTT; CDR3 protein: CASSAPEEWKLFF
D gene: NA; clone size: NA; V gene: TRBV19; J gene: TRBJ2-5; CDR3 DNA: TGTGCCAGTAGTAGACAGGTCCAAGAGACCCAGTACTTC; CDR3 protein: CASSRQVQETQYF
D gene: TRBD2; clone size: few; V gene: TRBV9; J gene: TRBJ2-1; CDR3 DNA: TGTGCCAGCAGCGTCGGGACTAGCGCCCACAATGAGCAGTTCTTC; CDR3 protein: CASSVGTSAHNEQFF
D gene: NA; clone size: NA; V gene: TRBV10-1; J gene: TRBJ1-1; CDR3 DNA: TGCGCCAGCAGTGGATACAATCCAGTTTCGGGTTTGAACACTGAAGCTTTCTTT; CDR3 protein: CASSGYNPVSGLNTEAFF
D gene: NA; clone size: NA; V gene: TRBV4-3; J gene: TRBJ1-1; CDR3 DNA: TGCGCCAGCAGCCAAGATATTCGGGGGAACACTGAAGCTTTCTTT; CDR3 protein: CASSQDIRGNTEAFF
D gene: NA; clone size: NA; V gene: TRBV27; J gene: TRBJ2-7; CDR3 DNA: TGTGCCAGCAGTTTCGGGGCGGGGATATACGAGCAGTACTTC; CDR3 protein: CASSFGAGIYEQYF
D gene: NA; clone size: NA; V gene: TRBV29-1; J gene: TRBJ2-1; CDR3 DNA: TGCAGCGTTGAAAGGTTGCAGGGCCTGAATGAGCAGTTCTTC; CDR3 protein: CSVERLQGLNEQFF
D gene: NA; clone size: NA; V gene: TRBV28; J gene: TRBJ1-5; CDR3 DNA: TGTGCCAGCAATGACTTGGGGCCCGATCAGCCCCAGCATTTT; CDR3 protein: CASNDLGPDQPQHF
D gene: NA; clone size: NA; V gene: TRBV27; J gene: TRBJ1-2; CDR3 DNA: TGTGCCAGCAGTTCCTCGACAAGAAACTATGGCTACACCTTC; CDR3 protein: CASSSSTRNYGYTF
D gene: NA; clone size: once; V gene: TRBV5-4; J gene: TRBJ2-7; CDR3 DNA: TGTGCCAGCAGCTTGGAAGGGGGAGGGTACGAGCAGTACTTC; CDR3 protein: CASSLEGGGYEQYF
D gene: NA; clone size: once; V gene: TRBV11-3; J gene: TRBJ1-1; CDR3 DNA: TGTGCCAGCAGTCGATACCGGGGTGGAGCTTTCTTT; CDR3 protein: CASSRYRGGAFF
D gene: NA; clone size: NA; V gene: TRBV5-8; J gene: TRBJ2-5; CDR3 DNA: TGTGCCAGCGCGGAGACCCAGTACTTC; CDR3 protein: CASAETQYF
D gene: TRBD1; clone size: few; V gene: TRBV6-1; J gene: TRBJ2-7; CDR3 DNA: TGTGCCAGCAGTGTGCCGCGACAAAGGACAGGATCCTACGAGCAGTACTTC; CDR3 protein: CASSVPRQRTGSYEQYF
D gene: TRBD1; clone size: NA; V gene: TRBV5-4; J gene: TRBJ1-2; CDR3 DNA: TGTGCCAGCAGTTACAGGGGGGGGACCTATGGCTACACCTTC; CDR3 protein: CASSYRGGTYGYTF
D gene: TRBD1; clone size: once; V gene: TRBV4-3; J gene: TRBJ2-6; CDR3 DNA: TGCGCCAGCAGCCAAGACAGGACAGGAGATTCTGGGGCCAACGTCCTGACTTTC; CDR3 protein: CASSQDRTGDSGANVLTF
D gene: NA; clone size: NA; V gene: TRBV9; J gene: TRBJ2-5; CDR3 DNA: TGTGCCAGCAGCGTAGGGGAGCTAGCGACGGAGACCCAGTACTTC; CDR3 protein: CASSVGELATETQYF
D gene: NA; clone size: few; V gene: TRBV28; J gene: TRBJ2-2; CDR3 DNA: TGTGCCAGCAGTTTTAGAGCGGAGAACACCGGGGAGCTGTTTTTT; CDR3 protein: CASSFRAENTGELFF
D gene: NA; clone size: NA; V gene: TRBV28; J gene: TRBJ1-2; CDR3 DNA: TGTGCCAGCAGCCGAGTCGGCTACACCTTC; CDR3 protein: CASSRVGYTF